Listed below are T cell receptor beta chains from one sample, sequenced in a study of T cell changes during pregnancy in multiple sclerosis. Assay used: immunoSEQ multiplex PCR; TCRdb lists only in-frame clones, some missing. The sample consists of roughly 40,000 clones, more than 85% of them appearing once. Sequencing used CD8+ T cells from peripheral blood mononuclear cells, obtained before pregnancy. The source is a female donor with multiple sclerosis, enrolled in a pregnancy study. The CDR3 runs from the conserved cysteine through the conserved F or W. A D gene is named only where the DNA matches it firmly. Part of the rows lack a size; the others show once, few, many or a class for expanded clones.

j_call v_call d_call clone_size cdr3_aa cdr3_nt
TRBJ2-7 TRBV7-9 TRBD2 . CASSLVGLAGGEQYF TGTGCCAGCAGCTTAGTAGGCCTAGCGGGAGGCGAGCAGTACTTC
TRBJ2-7 TRBV7-9 TRBD1 . CASRPPPGQGYEQYF TGTGCCAGCAGACCGCCTCCGGGACAGGGATACGAGCAGTACTTC
TRBJ2-7 TRBV29-1 . . CSVVGSSYEQYF TGCAGCGTTGTGGGCAGTTCCTACGAGCAGTACTTC
TRBJ2-1 TRBV19 TRBD2 once CASSSGSSYNEQFF TGTGCCAGTAGTAGCGGGAGCTCCTACAATGAGCAGTTCTTC
TRBJ2-1 TRBV7-6 . . CASSLADSSYNEQFF TGTGCCAGCAGCCTAGCGGACAGCTCCTACAATGAGCAGTTCTTC
TRBJ1-1 TRBV6-5 TRBD1 . CASSLGQVPTEAFF TGTGCCAGCAGTTTAGGACAGGTTCCCACTGAAGCTTTCTTT
TRBJ2-5 TRBV7-9 TRBD2 . CASSRLAGVETQYF TGTGCCAGCAGTCGACTAGCGGGAGTTGAGACCCAGTACTTC
TRBJ2-3 TRBV7-8 . . CASRTRLDRTQYF TGTGCCAGCAGAACCCGACTAGATCGTACGCAGTATTTT
TRBJ2-3 TRBV27 . . CASSLWRSTDTQYF TGTGCCAGCAGTTTATGGCGGAGCACAGATACGCAGTATTTT
TRBJ1-1 TRBV19 . . CAGRAGSHTEAFF TGTGCCGGAAGGGCAGGGTCGCACACTGAAGCTTTCTTT
TRBJ2-1 TRBV19 TRBD2 once CASSPALAGGIPPYNEQFF TGTGCCAGTAGTCCAGCACTAGCGGGAGGAATACCCCCGTACAATGAGCAGTTCTTC
TRBJ1-2 TRBV29-1 . . CSAEVRGDYGYTF TGCAGCGCCGAAGTGCGGGGCGACTATGGCTACACCTTC
TRBJ2-3 TRBV5-6 . once CASSVTGEARSLADTQYF TGTGCCAGCAGCGTTACAGGGGAGGCCCGATCCCTGGCAGATACGCAGTATTTT
TRBJ2-1 TRBV29-1 . . CSVVLPFNEWQFF TGCAGCGTTGTTCTACCGTTCAATGAGTGGCAGTTCTTC
TRBJ2-2 TRBV19 . . CASSTETGIRVTGELFF TGTGCCAGTAGTACGGAAACAGGGATAAGAGTGACCGGGGAGCTGTTTTTT
TRBJ1-4 TRBV4-1 TRBD1 . CASSQDRDRDEKLFF TGCGCCAGCAGCCAAGACCGGGACAGGGATGAAAAACTGTTTTTT
TRBJ2-2 TRBV6-5 TRBD2 once CASSWREAGELFF TGTGCCAGCAGTTGGCGGGAGGCCGGGGAGCTGTTTTTT
TRBJ2-1 TRBV7-8 TRBD2 . CASSVDSGSSYNEQFF TGTGCCAGCAGCGTCGATAGCGGGTCCTCCTACAATGAGCAGTTCTTC
TRBJ2-1 TRBV28 . . CASNPLVPVHGDEQFF TGTGCCAGCAACCCTCTAGTTCCCGTACATGGAGATGAGCAGTTCTTC
TRBJ2-1 TRBV25-1 . . CASARGNEQFF TGTGCCAGCGCAAGGGGCAATGAGCAGTTCTTC
TRBJ1-1 TRBV19 TRBD1 . CASSLNRGVTEAFF TGTGCCAGTAGTCTAAACAGGGGAGTAACTGAAGCTTTCTTT
TRBJ2-3 TRBV30 . . CAWSGPVGLTQYF TGTGCCTGGAGCGGCCCGGTGGGACTTACGCAGTATTTT